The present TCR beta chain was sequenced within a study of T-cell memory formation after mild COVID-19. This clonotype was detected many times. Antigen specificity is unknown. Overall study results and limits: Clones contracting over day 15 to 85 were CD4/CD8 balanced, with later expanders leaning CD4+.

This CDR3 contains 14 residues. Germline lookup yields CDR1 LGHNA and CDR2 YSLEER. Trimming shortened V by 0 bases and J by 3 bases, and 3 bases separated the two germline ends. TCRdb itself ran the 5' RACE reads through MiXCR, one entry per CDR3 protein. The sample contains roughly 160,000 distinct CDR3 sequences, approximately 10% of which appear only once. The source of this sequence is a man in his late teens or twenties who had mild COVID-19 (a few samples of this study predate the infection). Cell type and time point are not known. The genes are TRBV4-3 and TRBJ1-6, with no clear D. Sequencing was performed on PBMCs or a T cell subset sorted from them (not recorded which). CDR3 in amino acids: CASSQEDYNSPLHF. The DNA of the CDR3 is TGCGCCAGCAGCCAAGAGGACTATAATTCACCCCTCCACTTT.